The TCR beta chain under discussion was sequenced for a study of blood T cell repertoires in COVID-19 (TCRdb year 2020). With regard to the full study: Samples covering the acute and convalescent phases of COVID-19 were provided by collaborators in the United States, Italy and Spain. Samples were obtained from the ongoing ImmuneRACE study (first 160 participants) and from some 1,200 subjects provided by 6 global collaborators. The material from the prospective study consisted of cDNA or gDNA derived from T cells, B-cell-depleted T cells, or PBMCs. The repertoires were made available in a free public database intended to serve as a resource for research on the immune response to SARS-CoV-2. Where available, HLA class I and class II types were obtained from metadata supplied by the sample provider rather than from assay-based typing. Sample metadata almost always included a de-identified subject ID, COVID-19 status, age in years and sex. The dataset comprised deeply sampled blood TCRbeta repertoires from subjects exposed to, actively infected with, or recovered from COVID-19.

TCRbeta CDR3 regions were amplified from genomic DNA using the immunoSEQ Assay, a bias-controlled multiplex PCR. In the paper's pipeline: The number of nucleated cells in each sample was estimated from the amplification of reference gene primers within the assay. Sequence reads were collapsed and filtered to measure the absolute abundance of every unique TCRbeta CDR3 rearrangement. Productive Simpson clonality was computed per sample as the square root of Simpson's diversity index over productive rearrangements. TCRdb took over this immuneACCESS table, retaining in-frame rearrangements with V and J assigned. Such tables are incomplete; in checked studies, under half of the missing clones stem from an unresolved V gene, and the remainder is unexplained. V and J calls and clone size are as listed in that table; D and trimming were resolved from the DNA. The sample table lists about 210,000 clones, around 82% of them with a count of one. The top ten clones comprise roughly 4.5% of the sample.

The study at large found these results: Clinical and demographic metadata were provided uncurated, with the amount varying by source and participant.

Participants in the prospective study were enrolled through a virtual design, were aged roughly 18 to 90 years, and lived in fewer than 30 United States geographic areas. Cohort assignment in the prospective study relied on participant-reported clinical history from a screening survey and a study questionnaire. In the prospective study, whole blood, serum and a nasopharyngeal or oropharyngeal swab were collected from each participant by mobile phlebotomists. Prospective study participants could optionally give additional blood draws and questionnaires over an approximately two-month period. Before DNA extraction, blood samples from the prospective study were shipped at room temperature or frozen. With respect to this clone: The target of this receptor is not known. Per-base quality was not reported, and no clone a single base away is much larger than it.

Reading the germline V gene gives CDR1 SGHRS and CDR2 YFSETQ. The germline V and J ends show losses of 0 bases and 2 bases respectively, and no gene match explains 3 bases of the junction. Counted from cysteine to phenylalanine, this CDR3 has 15 amino acids. CDR3 DNA is the only sequence kept; it has 45 bases, read in frame from the first base. The receptor's source is a man aged 25 to 45 with acute COVID-19. The chain couples TRBV5-1 to TRBJ2-7; TRBD1 agrees with 9 junctional bases. Sample: PBMCs or T cells enriched from blood (not recorded which). Here is the DNA: TGCGCCAGCAGCTTGGGAGGACAGGGGCCCTACGAGCAGTACTTC. This gives the protein CASSLGGQGPYEQYF.